This entry lists 18 T cell receptor beta chains sequenced from one sample in a study of shared clonotypes between healthy human individuals. Sequencing was performed with immunoSEQ multiplex PCR; in TCRdb, only in-frame clones are kept and a portion is missing. The sample lists about 700,000 clones, 92% occurring once. Naive CD8 cells lacked CD45RO and underwent positive selection for CCR7, leaving out terminally differentiated effector memory CD45RA+ cells. Sequencing used naive CD8+ T cells sorted from blood. The receptors here all came from a man aged 25 to 45 in good health.

The V call is TRBV4-1, the J call TRBJ2-1; D uncertain. Trimming cost V 2 bases and J 6 bases, with 8 bases left between them. The V gene's germline CDR1 is MGHRA and CDR2 YSYEKL. The length of the CDR3 is 13 residues. The CDR3 loop reads CASSQSNFNEQFF. The CDR3 DNA reads as TGCGCCAGCAGCCAATCTAACTTCAATGAGCAGTTCTTC.

This chain uses TRBV7-3 with TRBJ2-7, with 8 bases lining up with TRBD1. This CDR3 contains 14 residues. Germline CDR1 is SGHTA and CDR2 is FQGTGA. The V and J ends lost 2 bases and 3 bases, in that order; junction bases with no gene match: 3. The CDR3 nucleotides are TGTGCCAGCAGCTTATACGGGACAGGCTACGAGCAGTACTTC. It codes for CASSLYGTGYEQYF. Combining the CDR3 with reference TRBV7-3 and TRBJ2-7 gives the whole variable domain GAGVSQTPSNKVTEKGKYVELRCDPISGHTALYWYRQSLGQGPEFLIYFQGTGAADDSGLPNDRFFAVRPEGSVSTLKIQRTERGDSAVYLCASSLYGTGYEQYFGPGTRLTVT.

The chain uses TRBV11-2 and TRBJ2-1; 9 bases are shared with TRBD1. The germline CDR1 and CDR2 sequences are SGHAT and FQNNGV. The CDR3 runs 15 residues. With 4 bases clipped from V and 5 bases from J, the junction kept 6 bases outside the gene matches. Here the CDR3 reads CASSSPGTGHNEQFF. CDR3 nucleotide sequence: TGTGCCAGCAGCTCCCCCGGGACAGGGCACAATGAGCAGTTCTTC.

V and J are TRBV10-1 and TRBJ2-1; a weak D match, TRBD2 (7 bases). Per germline, CDR1 WNHNN and CDR2 SYGVQD (reference sequence). The V end was cut by 6 bases, the J end by 1 base, with 19 bases between. The CDR3 runs to 17 residues. The CDR3 sequence is CASSSGWGGQSYNEQFF. The CDR3 nucleotides are TGCGCCAGCAGCAGTGGATGGGGGGGGCAGTCCTACAATGAGCAGTTCTTC.

This chain links TRBV28 with TRBJ2-2, with 8 bases identical to TRBD2. The CDR3 runs 18 residues. The germline gives CDR1 MDHEN, CDR2 SYDVKM. V dropped 1 base and J dropped 4; count of bases not matched to a gene: 11. The CDR3 region has the DNA TGTGCCAGCAGTTTATTTCCTAGCGGGTCTATCGGCACCGGGGAGCTGTTTTTT. Residues: CASSLFPSGSIGTGELFF.

The rearrangement joins TRBV7-9 to TRBJ1-1; D unclear. CDR1 and CDR2 (germline): SEHNR, FQNEAQ (reference sequence). Trimming pared 1 base from V and 10 bases from J, leaving 28 bases between. This CDR3 is built from 18 residues. CDR3 in DNA: TGTGCCAGCAGCTTAGATTCCCCGTTCGGGAGCTTTGAACATCGAGCTTTCTTT. It yields the protein CASSLDSPFGSFEHRAFF. The full variable domain, rest sourced from reference TRBV7-9 and TRBJ1-1, is DTGVSQNPRHKITKRGQNVTFRCDPISEHNRLYWYRQTLGQGPEFLTYFQNEAQLEKSRLLSDRFSAERPKGSFSTLEIQRTEQGDSAMYLCASSLDSPFGSFEHRAFFGQGTRLTVV.

The V call is TRBV7-9, the J call TRBJ2-5; 8 positions match TRBD2. Germline V gene sequence: CDR1 SEHNR, CDR2 FQNEAQ (reference sequence). The CDR3 sequence is 17 residues long. The V gene end was trimmed by 0 bases and the J gene end by 5 bases; junction bases not matched to a gene: 11. CDR3 coding DNA: TGTGCCAGCAGCTTAGCCTTAGGACTAGCATTCGGTGAGACCCAGTACTTC. Translation gives CASSLALGLAFGETQYF.

This clone was detected only once. V gene TRBV7-9 combines with J gene TRBJ2-7, with TRBD2 matching 8 bases. Germline lookup yields CDR1 SEHNR and CDR2 FQNEAQ (reference sequence). The CDR3 contains 16 residues. V was pared by 4 bases and J by 0 bases, with 8 bases of the junction left unmatched. The CDR3 spells CASSYPTSASSYEQYF. The DNA of the CDR3 is TGTGCCAGCAGCTATCCGACTAGCGCGAGCTCCTACGAGCAGTACTTC.

The chain joins TRBV9 to TRBJ2-2; 7 positions match TRBD1. This CDR3 region has 12 residues. Germline lookup yields CDR1 SGDLS and CDR2 YYNGEE. With V trimmed by 7 bases and J by 6 bases, 3 bases remained unmatched. The CDR3 region is CASGTGAGELFF. DNA for the CDR3: TGTGCCAGCGGTACAGGGGCCGGGGAGCTGTTTTTT.

The chain is built from TRBV27 and TRBJ2-1; D is perhaps TRBD1 or TRBD2 (5 bases each). Germline assignment: CDR1 MNHEY and CDR2 SMNVEV (reference sequence). The CDR3 is 16 amino acids. Trimming took off 5 bases at V and 0 bases at J, with 14 bases between the two ends. This CDR3 is CASSGGETLSYNEQFF. For the CDR3, the DNA is TGTGCCAGCAGTGGGGGTGAGACTCTCTCCTACAATGAGCAGTTCTTC.

This chain joins TRBV4-1 and TRBJ2-1; D unresolved. V was shortened by 3 bases and J by 8 bases, with 14 bases between the two germline ends. CDR1 and CDR2 (germline): MGHRA, YSYEKL. This CDR3 comprises 14 residues. The CDR3 region has the DNA TGCGCCAGCAGCCATCTTGTGGGCGGCTATGAGCAGTTCTTC. Protein product: CASSHLVGGYEQFF.

The chain has TRBV11-2 and TRBJ2-2; 11 bases are shared with TRBD1. Germline trimming cut 5 bases from V and 3 bases from J; bases unmatched to any gene: 11. Germline V gene sequence: CDR1 SGHAT, CDR2 FQNNGV. This CDR3 region has 18 residues. In DNA, the CDR3 is TGTGCCAGCAGCCTGTTACCGGGACAGGGGGTCGACACCGGGGAGCTGTTTTTT. Translated: CASSLLPGQGVDTGELFF.

The chain carries TRBV19 and TRBJ2-7, with 7 bases that match TRBD1. The CDR3 covers 13 residues. V lost 6 bases to trimming and J lost 5 bases; unmatched junction nucleotides: 7. The germline gives CDR1 LNHDA, CDR2 SQIVND (reference sequence). This CDR3 reads CASSGDRVHEQYF. DNA of the CDR3: TGTGCCAGTAGCGGAGACAGGGTCCACGAGCAGTACTTC. The whole variable domain, remainder taken from reference TRBV19 and TRBJ2-7, is DGGITQSPKYLFRKEGQNVTLSCEQNLNHDAMYWYRQDPGQGLRLIYYSQIVNDFQKGDIAEGYSVSREKKESFPLTVTSAQKNPTAFYLCASSGDRVHEQYFGPGTRLTVT.

The J gene is TRBJ2-1, the V gene TRBV27; 9 nucleotides agree with TRBD1. Trimming at V came to 7 bases and at J to 9 bases, leaving 1 base not matched to a gene. Germline V CDR1 and CDR2: MNHEY, SMNVEV (reference sequence). The CDR3 is made up of 11 amino acids. CDR3 nucleotide sequence: TGTGCCAGCATGACAGGGGGTGAGCAGTTCTTC. Protein sequence: CASMTGGEQFF.

J is TRBJ2-7 and V is TRBV5-8; 7 bases align to TRBD2. The CDR3 has 15 amino acids. Germline V lookup: CDR1 SGHTS, CDR2 YDEGEE. J gave up 1 base and V 4 bases, and 8 bases lay outside the gene matches. CDR3 residues: CASSPRGSLSYEQYF. Written as DNA, the CDR3 is TGTGCCAGCAGCCCCCGCGGGAGTCTTTCCTACGAGCAGTACTTC.

V gene TRBV11-3 combines with J gene TRBJ2-7; 11 bases agree with TRBD1. Germline CDR1 SGHNT, CDR2 YENEEA. This CDR3 has 15 residues. Unmatched junction bases numbered 8, after V lost 5 bases and J lost 5 bases. In DNA form, the CDR3 reads TGTGCCAGCAGCAAAGGACAGGGGGCGCGGGACGAGCAGTACTTC. This codes for CASSKGQGARDEQYF.

In regard to this clone: Other DNA sequences within the sample encode an identical CDR3. The genes are TRBV5-1 and TRBJ2-1; 12 bases fit TRBD2. The V segment lost 4 bases and the J segment 4 bases; nucleotides outside the gene matches: 9. CDR1 is SGHRS and CDR2 is YFSETQ in the germline V gene. The CDR3 totals 17 residues. CDR3 sequence reads: CASSPGLAGSSYNEQFF. The CDR3 DNA is TGCGCCAGCAGCCCGGGACTAGCGGGCTCCTCTTACAATGAGCAGTTCTTC.

V usage is TRBV7-8 and J usage is TRBJ2-3; TRBD2 aligns across 10 bases. The CDR3 has 17 amino acids. CDR1 and CDR2 from the germline V gene are SGHVS and FQNEAQ. The V and J ends lost 5 bases and 2 bases, in that order; junction bases with no gene match: 10. CDR3 residues: CASSRQREGRYTDTQYF. The CDR3 DNA reads TGTGCCAGCAGCCGGCAGCGGGAGGGAAGATACACAGATACGCAGTATTTT.